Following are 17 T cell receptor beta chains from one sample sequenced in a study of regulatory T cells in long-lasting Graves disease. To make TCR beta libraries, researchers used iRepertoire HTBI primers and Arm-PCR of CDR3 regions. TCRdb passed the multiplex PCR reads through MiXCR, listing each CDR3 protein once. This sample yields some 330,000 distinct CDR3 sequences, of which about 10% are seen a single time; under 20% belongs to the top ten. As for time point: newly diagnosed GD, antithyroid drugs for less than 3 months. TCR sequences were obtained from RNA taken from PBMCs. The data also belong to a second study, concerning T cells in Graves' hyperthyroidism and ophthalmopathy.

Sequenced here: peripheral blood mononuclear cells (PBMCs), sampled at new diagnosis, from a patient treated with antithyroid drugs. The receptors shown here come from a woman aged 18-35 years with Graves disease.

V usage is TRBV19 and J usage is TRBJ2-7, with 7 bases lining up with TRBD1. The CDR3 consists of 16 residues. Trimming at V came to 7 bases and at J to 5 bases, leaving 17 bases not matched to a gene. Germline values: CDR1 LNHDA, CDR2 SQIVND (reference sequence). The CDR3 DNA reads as TGTGCCAGTACAACTACATCGGGACAGTCCAGTGACGAGCAGTACGTC. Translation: CASTTTSGQSSDEQYV.

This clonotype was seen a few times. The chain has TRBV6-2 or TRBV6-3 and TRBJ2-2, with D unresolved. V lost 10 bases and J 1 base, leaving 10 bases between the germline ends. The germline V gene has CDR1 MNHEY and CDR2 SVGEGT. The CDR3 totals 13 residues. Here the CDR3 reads CATRWGNTGELFF. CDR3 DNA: TGTGCCACTAGGTGGGGGAACACCGGGGAGCTGTTTTTT.

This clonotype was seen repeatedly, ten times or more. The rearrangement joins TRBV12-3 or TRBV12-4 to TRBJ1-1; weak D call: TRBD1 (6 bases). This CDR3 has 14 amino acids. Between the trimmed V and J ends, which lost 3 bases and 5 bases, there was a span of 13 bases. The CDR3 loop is CASSFVQGETEAFF. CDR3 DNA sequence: TGTGCCAGCAGTTTTGTACAGGGAGAAACTGAAGCTTTCTTT.

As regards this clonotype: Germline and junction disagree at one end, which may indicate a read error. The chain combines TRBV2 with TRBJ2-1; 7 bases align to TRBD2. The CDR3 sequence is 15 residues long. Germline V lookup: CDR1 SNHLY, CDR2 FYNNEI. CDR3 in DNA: TGTGCCAGCAGTGAGCGGGAGTTCTCCCACAATGAGCAGTTCTTC. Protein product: CASSEREFSHNEQFF.

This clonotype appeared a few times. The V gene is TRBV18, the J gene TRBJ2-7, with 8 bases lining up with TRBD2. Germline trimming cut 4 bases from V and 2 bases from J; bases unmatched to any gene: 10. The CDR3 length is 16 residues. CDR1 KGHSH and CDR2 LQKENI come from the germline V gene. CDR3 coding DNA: TGTGCCAGCTCACTTACCGGGACTAGAACGACCTACGAGCAGTACTTC. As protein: CASSLTGTRTTYEQYF. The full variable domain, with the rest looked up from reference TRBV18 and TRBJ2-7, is NAGVMQNPRHLVRRRGQEARLRCSPMKGHSHVYWYRQLPEEGLKFMVYLQKENIIDESGMPKERFSAEFPKEGPSILRIQQVVRGDSAAYFCASSLTGTRTTYEQYFGPGTRLTVT.

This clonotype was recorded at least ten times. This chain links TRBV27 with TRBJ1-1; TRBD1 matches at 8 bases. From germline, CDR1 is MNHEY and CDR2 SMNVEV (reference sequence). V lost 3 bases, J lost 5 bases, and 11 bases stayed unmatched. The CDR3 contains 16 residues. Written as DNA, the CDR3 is TGTGCCAGCAGTTTCGGGGTAACAGGGGGTCGAACTGAAGCTTTCTTT. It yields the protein CASSFGVTGGRTEAFF.

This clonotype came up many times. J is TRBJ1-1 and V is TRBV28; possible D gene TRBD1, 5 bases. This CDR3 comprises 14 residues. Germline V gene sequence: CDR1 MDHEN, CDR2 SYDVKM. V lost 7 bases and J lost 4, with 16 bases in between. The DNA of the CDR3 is TGTGCCAGCAAGGTTGGGCCTGGGACCACTGAAGCTTTCTTT. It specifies CASKVGPGTTEAFF.

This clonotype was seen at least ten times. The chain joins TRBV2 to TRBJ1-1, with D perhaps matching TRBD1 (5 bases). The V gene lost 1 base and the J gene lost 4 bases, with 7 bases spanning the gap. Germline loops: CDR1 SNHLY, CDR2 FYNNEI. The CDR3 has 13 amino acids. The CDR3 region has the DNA TGTGCCAGCAGTGAAGAGGGGACCACTGAAGCTTTCTTT. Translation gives CASSEEGTTEAFF.

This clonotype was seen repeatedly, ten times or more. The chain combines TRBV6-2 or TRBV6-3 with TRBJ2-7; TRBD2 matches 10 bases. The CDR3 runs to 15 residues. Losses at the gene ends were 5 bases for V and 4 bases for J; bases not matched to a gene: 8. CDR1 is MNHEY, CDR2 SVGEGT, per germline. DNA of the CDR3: TGTGCCAGCAGTCCCCGACTAGCGGGCCTATACGAGCAGTACTTC. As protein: CASSPRLAGLYEQYF.

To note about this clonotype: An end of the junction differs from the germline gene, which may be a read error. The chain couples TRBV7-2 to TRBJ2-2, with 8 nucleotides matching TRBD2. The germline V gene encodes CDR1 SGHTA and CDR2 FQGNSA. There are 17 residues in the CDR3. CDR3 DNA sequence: TGTGCCAGCAGCTTAGATTATAGCGGGGTGAACGCCGGGGAGCTGTTTTTT. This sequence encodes CASSLDYSGVNAGELFF.

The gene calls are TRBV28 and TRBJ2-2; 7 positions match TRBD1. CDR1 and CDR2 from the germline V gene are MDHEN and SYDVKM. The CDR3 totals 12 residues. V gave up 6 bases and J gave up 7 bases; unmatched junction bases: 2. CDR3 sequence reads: CASRGGVGELFF. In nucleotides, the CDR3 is TGTGCCAGCAGAGGGGGCGTCGGGGAGCTGTTTTTT.

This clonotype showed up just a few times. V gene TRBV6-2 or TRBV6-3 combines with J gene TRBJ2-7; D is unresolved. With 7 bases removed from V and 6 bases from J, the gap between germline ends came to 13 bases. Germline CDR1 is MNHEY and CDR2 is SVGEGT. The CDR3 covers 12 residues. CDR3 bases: TGTGCCAGCACTCGCCCGGGCTCCGAGCAGTACGTC. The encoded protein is CASTRPGSEQYV.

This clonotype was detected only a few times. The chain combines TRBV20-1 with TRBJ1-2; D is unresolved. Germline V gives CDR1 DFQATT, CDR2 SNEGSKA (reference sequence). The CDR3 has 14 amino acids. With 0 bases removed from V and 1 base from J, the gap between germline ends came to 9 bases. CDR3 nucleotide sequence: TGCAGTGCTAGAGACAACAGACTTAACTATGGCTACACCTTC. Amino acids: CSARDNRLNYGYTF.

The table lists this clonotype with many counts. The CDR3 sequence is CATSDPGTGEHEPQHF. Here the CDR3 DNA reads TGTGCCACCAGTGACCCCGGGACAGGGGAACATGAGCCCCAGCATTTT. V usage is TRBV24-1 and J usage is TRBJ1-5, with 10 positions matching TRBD1. CDR3 length: 16 residues. Germline V gives CDR1 KGHDR, CDR2 SFDVKD. After removal of 4 bases from V and 8 bases from J, the junction contained 10 bases not matched to a gene.

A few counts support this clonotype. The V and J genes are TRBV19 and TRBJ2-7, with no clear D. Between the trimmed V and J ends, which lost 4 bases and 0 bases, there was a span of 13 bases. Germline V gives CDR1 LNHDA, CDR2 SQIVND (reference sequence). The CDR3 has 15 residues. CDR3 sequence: CASSNSFPASYEQYF. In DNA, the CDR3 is TGTGCCAGTAGTAATTCCTTTCCAGCCTCCTACGAGCAGTACTTC.

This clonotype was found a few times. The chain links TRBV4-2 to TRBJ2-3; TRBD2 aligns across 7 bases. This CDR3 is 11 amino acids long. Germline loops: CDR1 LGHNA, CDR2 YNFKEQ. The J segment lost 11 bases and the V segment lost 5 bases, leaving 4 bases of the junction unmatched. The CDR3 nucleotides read TGTGCCAGCAGCTCGGTAGCGGGGCAGTATTTT. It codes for CASSSVAGQYF.

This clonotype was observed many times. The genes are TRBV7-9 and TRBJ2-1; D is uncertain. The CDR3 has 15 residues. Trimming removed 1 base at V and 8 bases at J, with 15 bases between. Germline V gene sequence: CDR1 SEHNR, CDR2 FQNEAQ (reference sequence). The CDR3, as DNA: TGTGCCAGCAGCTTAGGTTCGGTCATGGGGTATGAGCAGTTCTTC. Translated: CASSLGSVMGYEQFF.